One sample yielded the 15 T cell receptor beta chains listed below, sequenced in a study of shared clonotypes between healthy human individuals. Measured with immunoSEQ multiplex PCR; TCRdb has only the in-frame clones, and not every one. This sample has 2 million to 2.5 million clones, with 80% to 95% found just once. The sample comprised naive CD4+ T cells from PBMCs. The sample's subset: CD45RA+ positively selected. These receptors all come from a man younger than 30 in good health. Some clones in this sample may be carry-over from other donors' samples.

The chain employs TRBV4-1 and TRBJ2-3; D is tentatively TRBD1 or TRBD2 (6 bases each). This CDR3 has 18 residues. CDR1 MGHRA and CDR2 YSYEKL come from the germline V gene. V was clipped by 0 bases and J by 0 bases, with 16 bases between them. The CDR3 coding sequence is TGCGCCAGCAGCCAAGACCGAAGACAGGCGGGAAGCACAGATACGCAGTATTTT. This translates into CASSQDRRQAGSTDTQYF.

This clone was recorded only once. This sequence joins TRBV5-1 and TRBJ2-7; 8 positions agree with TRBD1. The CDR3 totals 14 residues. Losses at the gene ends were 4 bases for V and 4 bases for J; bases not matched to a gene: 7. CDR1 SGHRS and CDR2 YFSETQ come from the germline V gene. The CDR3 DNA sequence: TGCGCCAGCAGCCCGGAGGGGACAGGATACGAGCAGTACTTC. Amino acids: CASSPEGTGYEQYF.

CDR3 in amino acids: CSVGKTSVLNEQYF. The DNA for the CDR3 is TGCAGCGTTGGGAAGACGTCCGTCTTGAACGAGCAGTACTTC. V usage is TRBV29-1 and J usage is TRBJ2-7; D is ambiguous. The germline V gene encodes CDR1 SQVTM and CDR2 ANQGSEA. The CDR3 is 14 amino acids. Trimming took off 4 bases at V and 5 bases at J, with 18 bases between the two ends.

This clone was seen a single time. J is TRBJ1-5 and V is TRBV19; D may be TRBD1 (5 bases). Germline V CDR1 and CDR2: LNHDA, SQIVND (reference sequence). This CDR3 is 15 amino acids long. V lost 3 bases to trimming and J lost 2 bases, with 11 bases between them. CDR3 nucleotides: TGTGCCAGTAGTATGGGGCGCGCAGGCAATCAGCCCCAGCATTTT. This codes for CASSMGRAGNQPQHF.

The chain is built from TRBV28 and TRBJ2-7, with 7 positions matching TRBD1. CDR3 length: 19 residues. Trimming took 3 bases from V and 3 from J; bases not matched to a gene: 20. Per the germline V gene, CDR1 is MDHEN and CDR2 is SYDVKM. The CDR3 region has the DNA TGTGCCAGCAGTTTGCCCCTCAAAGTACCGGGACAGCAGGACTACGAGCAGTACTTC. Residues: CASSLPLKVPGQQDYEQYF.

The chain has TRBV19 and TRBJ1-5; perhaps TRBD1 as D (6 bases). Deletions cut 7 bases from V and 3 bases from J, with 13 bases between. Germline V gene sequence: CDR1 LNHDA, CDR2 SQIVND (reference sequence). The CDR3 has 14 residues. The DNA for the CDR3 is TGTGCCAGTAAGGACAGTAGATTCAATCAGCCCCAGCATTTT. Residues: CASKDSRFNQPQHF.

As concerns this clone: Other DNA sequences in the same sample also yield this CDR3. The genes are TRBV7-6 and TRBJ2-3; no firm D call. The germline gives CDR1 SGHVS, CDR2 FNYEAQ. V lost 0 bases, J lost 4 bases, and 2 bases lay in between. This CDR3 comprises 12 residues. CDR3 nucleotides: TGTGCCAGCAGCTTAGCGTCAGATACGCAGTATTTT. The encoded protein is CASSLASDTQYF. The entire variable domain, with the rest obtained from reference TRBV7-6 and TRBJ2-3, is as follows: GAGVSQSPRYKVTKRGQDVALRCDPISGHVSLYWYRQALGQGPEFLTYFNYEAQQDKSGLPNDRFSAERPEGSISTLTIQRTEQRDSAMYRCASSLASDTQYFGPGTRLTVL.

The chain joins TRBV9 to TRBJ2-5, with TRBD2 matching over 9 bases. This CDR3 has 15 amino acids. CDR1 is SGDLS, CDR2 YYNGEE, per germline. J was trimmed by 5 bases and V by 0 bases; bases with no gene match: 5. CDR3 sequence (DNA): TGTGCCAGCAGCGTAGGAGCAACTAGCGGGGAGACCCAGTACTTC. This translates into CASSVGATSGETQYF.

The chain links TRBV5-1 to TRBJ1-1; D uncertain. Germline assignment: CDR1 SGHRS and CDR2 YFSETQ. The CDR3 spans 15 residues. The germline V and J ends were trimmed by 4 bases and 2 bases, with 15 bases remaining between them. The CDR3 reads CASSPTYGINTEAFF. The CDR3 DNA sequence: TGCGCCAGCAGCCCGACGTACGGGATCAACACTGAAGCTTTCTTT.

In DNA, the CDR3 is TGCGCCAGCAGCTCGCCGGGACTAGCGGGAGGGCCGAGCACAGATACGCAGTATTTT. Encoded protein: CASSSPGLAGGPSTDTQYF. The chain combines TRBV5-1 with TRBJ2-3; 16 bases match TRBD2. The CDR3 extends over 19 amino acids. Trimming took 3 bases from V and 0 from J; bases not matched to a gene: 7. Germline V CDR1 and CDR2: SGHRS, YFSETQ.

V is TRBV30 and J is TRBJ1-4; tentative D call: TRBD1 (5 bases). This CDR3 spans 21 amino acids. Germline V gene sequence: CDR1 GTSNPN, CDR2 SVGIG (reference sequence). V lost 5 bases to trimming and J lost 7 bases, with 38 bases between them. The CDR3 region has the DNA TGTGCCTGGGGATACCTACGGAGTCAACGGGTCGGGTGGGACCCGAGTGAAAAACTGTTTTTT. This gives the protein CAWGYLRSQRVGWDPSEKLFF.

V gene TRBV5-1 combines with J gene TRBJ2-3; 12 bases line up with TRBD2. V lost 4 bases to trimming and J lost 4 bases; unmatched junction nucleotides: 13. The CDR3 has 18 amino acids. Germline CDR1 and CDR2: SGHRS and YFSETQ. CDR3 sequence reads: CASSQGGLAGGPPDTQYF. As DNA, the CDR3 is TGCGCCAGCAGCCAAGGGGGGCTAGCGGGAGGGCCCCCAGATACGCAGTATTTT.

CDR3 in amino acids: CASSLPLAGEDTQYF. As DNA, the CDR3 is TGCGCCAGCAGCTTGCCCCTAGCGGGAGAAGATACGCAGTATTTT. The chain uses TRBV5-1 and TRBJ2-3, with 10 bases that match TRBD2. This CDR3 region has 15 residues. Germline lookup yields CDR1 SGHRS and CDR2 YFSETQ. V dropped 1 base and J dropped 5; count of bases not matched to a gene: 4.

The rearrangement uses TRBV6-5 and TRBJ1-4; D is undetermined. Trimming stripped 0 bases from V and 2 bases from J, with 10 bases between. Germline CDR1 MNHEY, CDR2 SVGAGI. The CDR3 totals 16 residues. CDR3 nucleotide sequence: TGTGCCAGCAGTTACTCTATAGCAGCTACTAATGAAAAACTGTTTTTT. Amino acids: CASSYSIAATNEKLFF.

The chain couples TRBV28 to TRBJ2-3; 11 bases line up with TRBD1. After removal of 2 bases from V and 6 bases from J, the junction contained 7 bases not matched to a gene. Germline assignment: CDR1 MDHEN and CDR2 SYDVKM. CDR3 length equals 16 residues. The CDR3 loop reads CASSLAGQGVADTQYF. The DNA for the CDR3 is TGTGCCAGCAGTTTAGCGGGACAGGGGGTCGCGGATACGCAGTATTTT.